Below, 21 T cell receptor beta chains from the same sample are listed, as sequenced in a study of siplizumab effects on memory and regulatory T cells (dated 2019 in TCRdb). Libraries were prepared through the immunoSEQ multiplex PCR assay. TCRdb's version of the immuneACCESS table is confined to in-frame rearrangements and falls short of the full clone set. An unresolved V gene accounts for under half of the shortfall where checked; the remainder is of unknown origin. The sample table records around 99,000 clones; around 92% of these occur just once. The ten largest clonotypes hold around 0.75% of the sample. The source material was Tregs sorted from blood. These receptors were obtained from a human donor in good health.

The gene calls are TRBV29-1 and TRBJ1-4, with a possible D match to TRBD1 (6 bases). Germline CDR1 and CDR2: SQVTM and ANQGSEA. Trimming shortened V by 4 bases and J by 7 bases, and 10 bases separated the two germline ends. This CDR3 has 12 residues. The CDR3 region has the DNA TGCAGCGTTGGGAAGGGGGGTGAAAAACTGTTTTTT. This translates into CSVGKGGEKLFF. The full variable domain, its missing parts supplied by reference TRBV29-1 and TRBJ1-4, is SAVISQKPSRDICQRGTSLTIQCQVDSQVTMMFWYRQQPGQSLTLIATANQGSEATYESGFVIDKFPISRPNLTFSTLTVSNMSPEDSSIYLCSVGKGGEKLFFGSGTQLSVL.

This clone was seen once. The V and J genes are TRBV10-3 and TRBJ2-7, with 8 bases fitting TRBD1. This CDR3 comprises 14 residues. Per germline, CDR1 ENHRY and CDR2 SYGVKD. V lost 6 bases and J lost 3; bases outside the gene matches: 7. The CDR3 DNA sequence: TGTGCCATCAGGGAGGACAGGGAACTCTACGAGCAGTACTTC. Protein sequence: CAIREDRELYEQYF.

V is TRBV28 and J is TRBJ2-2, with D hard to call. CDR1 MDHEN and CDR2 SYDVKM come from the germline V gene. V was clipped by 8 bases and J by 4 bases, with 5 bases between them. The CDR3 has 11 residues. CDR3 loop: CASRTTGELFF. The CDR3 DNA is TGTGCCAGCCGGACCACCGGGGAGCTGTTTTTT.

The J gene is TRBJ2-5, the V gene TRBV7-9; D might be TRBD1 or TRBD2, each matching 5 bases. The ends were cut back, 4 bases at V and 4 bases at J, with 10 bases in the middle. The germline gives CDR1 SEHNR, CDR2 FQNEAQ (reference sequence). The CDR3 runs to 13 residues. This CDR3 is CASSSGTGETQYF. The CDR3 DNA sequence: TGTGCCAGCAGCTCAGGGACCGGAGAGACCCAGTACTTC.

The chain couples TRBV19 to TRBJ1-1, with 8 bases matching TRBD1. CDR3 length: 15 residues. Germline loops: CDR1 LNHDA, CDR2 SQIVND (reference sequence). Trimming cost V 6 bases and J 0 bases; bases outside gene matches: 6. CDR3 in DNA: TGTGCCAGTAGAACTCAGGGGGCGGTGAACACTGAAGCTTTCTTT. This sequence encodes CASRTQGAVNTEAFF.

The CDR3 is CASRTYRGLDSPLHF. The CDR3 DNA sequence: TGTGCCAGCAGAACTTACAGGGGGCTGGATTCACCCCTCCACTTT. This sequence joins TRBV27 and TRBJ1-6; 9 positions match TRBD1. The CDR3 length is 15 residues. Trimming at V came to 6 bases and at J to 8 bases, leaving 8 bases not matched to a gene. The germline V gene encodes CDR1 MNHEY and CDR2 SMNVEV (reference sequence).

The CDR3 bases are TGTGCCAGCAGCCCGAGGCAGGGGGCGGGCACAGATACGCAGTATTTT. This encodes CASSPRQGAGTDTQYF. The V and J genes are TRBV4-2 and TRBJ2-3; 8 nucleotides line up with TRBD1. Looked up from germline, CDR1 is LGHNA and CDR2 is YNFKEQ. The CDR3 loop spans 16 amino acids. Unmatched junction bases numbered 7, after V lost 4 bases and J lost 1 base.

Notes on this clone: As the CDR3 is not closed by the conserved phenylalanine or tryptophan, this likely results from a read error. The CDR3 region has the DNA TGTGCCTGGAGTCTTAGCGGGGGGTCCTACGAGCAGTACCTC. It is translated as CAWSLSGGSYEQYL. The chain is built from TRBV30 and TRBJ2-7; 10 bases match TRBD2. V was clipped by 2 bases and J by 1 base; unmatched bases: 2. This CDR3 has 14 amino acids. Germline V gene sequence: CDR1 GTSNPN, CDR2 SVGIG (reference sequence).

This chain connects TRBV10-3 to TRBJ1-5; no definite D call. The germline V and J ends were trimmed by 6 bases and 2 bases, with 11 bases remaining between them. CDR1 and CDR2 from the germline V gene are ENHRY and SYGVKD. The CDR3 length is 14 residues. This chain's CDR3 is CAISPAQRNQPQHF. Written as DNA, the CDR3 is TGTGCCATCAGCCCGGCCCAGCGCAATCAGCCCCAGCATTTT.

This clone was counted a few times. The chain has TRBV6-5 and TRBJ1-6; D gene unclear. This CDR3 has 13 residues. V was shortened by 0 bases and J by 10 bases, with 7 bases between the two germline ends. In germline, CDR1 is MNHEY, CDR2 SVGAGI. Written as DNA, the CDR3 is TGTGCCAGCAGTTACTCGACGCACTCACCCCTCCACTTT. Translation gives CASSYSTHSPLHF.

This chain joins TRBV11-3 and TRBJ2-1; D might be TRBD1 (7 bases). From germline, CDR1 is SGHNT and CDR2 YENEEA. V lost 1 base to trimming and J lost 0 bases, with 19 bases between them. This CDR3 has 19 residues. The CDR3 DNA reads as TGTGCCAGCAGCTTAGGTGCAGGGGGAGGTCTCGGCTCCTACAATGAGCAGTTCTTC. It translates to CASSLGAGGGLGSYNEQFF.

The chain has TRBV11-2 and TRBJ1-2; 7 bases agree with TRBD1. V dropped 5 bases and J dropped 4; count of bases not matched to a gene: 7. CDR1 and CDR2 from the germline V gene are SGHAT and FQNNGV. The CDR3 runs 14 residues. The CDR3: CASSHRAGGYGYTF. CDR3 nucleotide sequence: TGTGCCAGCAGCCATAGGGCAGGGGGCTATGGCTACACCTTC.

This chain links TRBV27 with TRBJ2-7, with TRBD1 identical over 11 bases. The CDR3 covers 17 residues. In germline, CDR1 is MNHEY, CDR2 SMNVEV (reference sequence). With V trimmed by 0 bases and J by 4 bases, 8 bases remained unmatched. The CDR3 DNA follows: TGTGCCAGCAGTTTATCAGCAAGGACAGGGGGCCGGTACGAGCAGTACTTC. Its protein product is CASSLSARTGGRYEQYF.

The chain recombines TRBV7-2 with TRBJ2-3; 7 positions match TRBD2. Germline CDR1 SGHTA, CDR2 FQGNSA. V lost 5 bases, J lost 0 bases, and 8 bases stayed unmatched. The CDR3 length is 16 residues. CDR3 nucleotide sequence: TGTGCCAGCAGCCGGATCGGAGCGGGGAGCACAGATACGCAGTATTTT. It is translated as CASSRIGAGSTDTQYF.

The chain carries TRBV7-2 and TRBJ2-5; D may correspond to TRBD1 or TRBD2 (6 bases each). Trimming removed 1 base at V and 8 bases at J, with 17 bases between. CDR3 length: 15 residues. Germline V gene sequence: CDR1 SGHTA, CDR2 FQGNSA. CDR3 loop: CASSLGGAQGDTQYF. The CDR3 DNA reads TGTGCCAGCAGCTTAGGGGGGGCCCAAGGGGACACCCAGTACTTC.

V gene TRBV6-6 combines with J gene TRBJ1-4; 11 bases align to TRBD1. The CDR3 runs 12 residues. The germline CDR1 and CDR2 sequences are MNHNY and SVGAGI (reference sequence). V was clipped by 8 bases and J by 10 bases; unmatched bases: 3. This CDR3 reads CASYGTGGKLFF. CDR3 nucleotides: TGTGCCAGCTACGGGACAGGGGGAAAACTGTTTTTT.

The gene calls are TRBV10-3 and TRBJ2-6, with D possibly matching TRBD1 (6 bases). From germline, CDR1 is ENHRY and CDR2 SYGVKD. V lost 8 bases and J 0 bases, leaving 17 bases between the germline ends. The CDR3 consists of 17 residues. The CDR3 sequence: CAIGSGTSTSGANVLTF. CDR3 DNA sequence: TGTGCCATCGGATCCGGGACATCGACCTCTGGGGCCAACGTCCTGACTTTC.

This clone was seen only once. The chain uses TRBV6-6 and TRBJ1-2; 8 positions agree with TRBD1. V shed 4 bases, J shed 8 bases, and the junction held 12 bases outside the gene matches. CDR3 length equals 15 residues. Germline CDR1 is MNHNY and CDR2 is SVGAGI (reference sequence). The CDR3: CASSSAGQGARGYTF. Written as DNA, the CDR3 is TGTGCCAGCAGTTCTGCGGGTCAGGGGGCAAGGGGCTACACCTTC.

The rearrangement uses TRBV25-1 and TRBJ2-7; 10 bases map to TRBD1. CDR1 and CDR2 (germline): MGHDK, SYGVNS. With V trimmed by 8 bases and J by 7 bases, 8 bases remained unmatched. This CDR3 is 13 amino acids long. The CDR3 reads CASGGQGVGEQYF. CDR3 nucleotides: TGTGCCAGCGGCGGACAGGGGGTCGGGGAGCAGTACTTC.

The chain couples TRBV6-5 to TRBJ1-3; the D gene is possibly TRBD1 (5 bases). The V gene's germline CDR1 is MNHEY and CDR2 SVGAGI. The CDR3 contains 15 residues. V was clipped by 2 bases and J by 7 bases, with 15 bases between them. CDR3 DNA sequence: TGTGCCAGCAGTTACGGAGGCCAGGGTGGCAACACCATATATTTT. Residues: CASSYGGQGGNTIYF.

This clone was found once. The V and J genes are TRBV30 and TRBJ1-2; D is unresolved. The CDR3 spans 12 residues. Trimming pared 1 base from V and 8 bases from J, leaving 11 bases between. Per the germline V gene, CDR1 is GTSNPN and CDR2 is SVGIG (reference sequence). CDR3 region: CAWSDKRPGYTF. The CDR3 DNA sequence: TGTGCCTGGAGTGATAAGCGGCCAGGCTACACCTTC.